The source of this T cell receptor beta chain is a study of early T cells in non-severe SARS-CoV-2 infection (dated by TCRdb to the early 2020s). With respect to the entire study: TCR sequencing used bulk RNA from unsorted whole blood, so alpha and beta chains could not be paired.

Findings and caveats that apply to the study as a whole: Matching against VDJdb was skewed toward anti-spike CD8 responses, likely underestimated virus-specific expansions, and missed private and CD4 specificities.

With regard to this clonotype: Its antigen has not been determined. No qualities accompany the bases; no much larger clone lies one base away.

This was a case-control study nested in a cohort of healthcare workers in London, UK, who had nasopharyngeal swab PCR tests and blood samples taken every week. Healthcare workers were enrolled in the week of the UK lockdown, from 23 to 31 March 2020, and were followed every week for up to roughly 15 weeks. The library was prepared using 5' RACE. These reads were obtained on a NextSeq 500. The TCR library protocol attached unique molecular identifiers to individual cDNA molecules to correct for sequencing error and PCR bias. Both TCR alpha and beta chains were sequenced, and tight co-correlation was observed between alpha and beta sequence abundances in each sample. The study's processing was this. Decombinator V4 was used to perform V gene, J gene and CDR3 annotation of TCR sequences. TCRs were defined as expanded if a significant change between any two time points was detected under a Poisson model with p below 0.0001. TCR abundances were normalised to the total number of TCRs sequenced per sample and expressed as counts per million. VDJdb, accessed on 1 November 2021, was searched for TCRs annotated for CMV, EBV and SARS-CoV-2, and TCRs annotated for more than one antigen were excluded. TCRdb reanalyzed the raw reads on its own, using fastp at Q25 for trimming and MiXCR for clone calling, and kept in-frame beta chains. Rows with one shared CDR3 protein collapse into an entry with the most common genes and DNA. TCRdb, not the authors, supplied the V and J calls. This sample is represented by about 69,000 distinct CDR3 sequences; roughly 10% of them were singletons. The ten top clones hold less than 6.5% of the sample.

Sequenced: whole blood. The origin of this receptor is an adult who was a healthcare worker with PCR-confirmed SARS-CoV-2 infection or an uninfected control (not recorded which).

The CDR3 reads as follows: CASRSASNTEAFF. The DNA is TGCGCCAGCAGGTCCGCGAGCAACACTGAAGCTTTCTTT. The rearranged segments are TRBV5-1 and TRBJ1-1; there is no confident call for the D gene. A distance of 10 bases separates the germline ends of V and J, which lose 5 bases and 2 bases respectively. CDR1 SGHRS and CDR2 YFSETQ are derived from the germline V gene. The CDR3, cysteine through phenylalanine, is 13 amino acids long. Only the CDR3 region is kept as DNA, spanning 39 bases read in frame from base 1.